This T cell receptor delta chain was identified during a study of gamma delta lymphoproliferative disorders and STAT genes. Overall study context: At least 50 ng of genomic DNA went into each LymphoTrack Dx TCRG Assay library. General observations from the study: Nearly all major patient gamma and delta clonotypes were public; only a couple of gamma clonotypes were disease-private.

Germline loops: CDR1 TSWWSYY, CDR2 QGS. The CDR3 spans 23 residues. PBMCs from patients and controls supplied the genomic DNA for sequencing. Notes on this clone: What it recognizes is unknown. Translating this DNA gives a protein that differs at residue 21 from the TCRdb one, which belongs to a much larger clone; a read error is likely, and the protein shown is this translation.

TCRdb reprocessed the multiplex PCR reads through CATT. The table lists 1,000 to 1,200 delta-chain clones, approximately 1.5% of them singletons. Sample: blood. The chain joins TRDV1 to TRDJ1; 8 nucleotides match TRDD3. The receptor comes from a human donor in good health. The CDR3 bases are TGTGCTCTCTGCGGTGGGACCTACCCCGTACTGGGGGCCTCGATAATACGGGCCGATAAACCCATCTTT. Residues: CALCGGTYPVLGASIIRADKPIF.